This record concerns one TCR beta chain sequence. This clonotype was found many times. Its antigen is currently not known. No base quality information exists; no much larger clone differs at one position. This sample was included in a study of blood T cells in healthy people across ages (dated by TCRdb to between 2014 and 2016). About the investigation overall: Template switching captured roughly one uniquely barcoded TCR beta cDNA molecule per two T cells in model experiments. Donors of different ages were randomly distributed across sequencing lanes to avoid experimental bias. Using deep sequencing normalized with unique cDNA molecular identifiers, the study measured how TCR beta repertoire diversity changes with age. Using the same blood draw, the study looked at two additional independent replicas of 1 million unique cDNA reads for two donors, one aged 18 to 29 and the other aged 80 or older. The donors were divided into four age groups: young (average approximately 17 years), middle-aged (roughly 42), aged (under 70) and long-lived (roughly 82). What the research found in general, with its limitations: A strong correlation was found between observed TCR beta diversity and the percentage of naive T cells measured by flow cytometry. The long-lived group showed more naive CD4+ T cells, fewer expanded clones and increased TCR diversity than the aged group, suggesting age selection. Observed TCR beta diversity per million T cells fell roughly linearly with age, and a significant reduction was already apparent by age around 40. Because the CMV infection status of the donors was unknown, age-related changes in expanded clonotypes may potentially have been confounded. Bulk unsorted PBMC profiling prevented conclusive comparison of naive and antigen-experienced compartments. Estimates of total diversity based on one million sequenced T cells were regarded as lower bounds and as underestimates.

The approximately 41 donors, aged about 6 to 100 years, were systemically healthy Caucasian individuals from Russia. Each donor gave approximately 9.3 milliliters of peripheral blood, collected into EDTA-treated Vacutainer tubes. PBMCs were isolated by Ficoll-Paque density-gradient centrifugation, with at least 6 million obtained per sample. Trizol reagent was used to extract total RNA from the PBMCs, yielding at least 5 micrograms per sample. For every donor, an aliquot of PBMCs went through flow cytometry to measure the percentages of naive CD45RAhigh/CD27high T cells. The germline V gene (reference sequence) gives CDR1 as MNHNY and CDR2 as SVGAGI. V and J are truncated by 5 bases and 5 bases respectively, leaving an intervening sequence of 7 bases. From the cysteine through the phenylalanine, the CDR3 covers 12 amino acids. The only DNA kept is the CDR3, 36 bases in frame from the first base. Library method: 5' RACE. These reads were obtained on an Illumina HiSeq 2500. A second 7 to 11 cycle PCR used a sample-barcoded 5' primer and a J-beta primer mix. Each TCR beta cDNA molecule received a unique molecular identifier from a template-switch 5' adaptor carrying 12 random nucleotides. Each sample yielded at least 2.5 million CDR3-containing paired-end reads. The Mint cDNA synthesis kit, primed by a TRBC-specific oligonucleotide, was used to synthesize first-strand cDNA from all RNA. All cDNA was treated with uracil-DNA glycosylase and then went through a first 18-cycle PCR with the universal primers M1SS and BC2_uni_R. The paper's processing steps were these. For normalization, 1 million high-quality reads, each with a distinct molecular identifier, were randomly selected from each sample. Reads with shared molecular identifiers were discarded instead of being binned into consensus sequences. CDR3 identification, clonotype clustering and error correction used MiTCR with a Q25 quality threshold and the strictest error-elimination algorithm. A nonparametric unseen species model with Euler transformation was used to estimate lower-bound total TCR beta diversity. In TCRdb, the public reads were trimmed at Q25 with fastp and aligned with MiXCR, with productive beta chains retained. Rows matching on CDR3 protein sequence are summarized as one entry with the most common DNA and genes. The V and J calls were not made by the authors but by TCRdb's processing. The sample table shows about 1.8 million distinct CDR3 sequences, and 40% to 55% are seen once. The ten largest clonotypes hold around 2.1% of the sample.

Sequencing used blood. The receptor was isolated from a woman aged 40 to 50 in good health. The chain joins TRBV6-6 to TRBJ2-1; no D gene call is confident. The CDR3 region reads CASSPQDNEQFF. Here is the DNA: TGTGCCAGCAGTCCCCAGGACAATGAGCAGTTCTTC.